The rows below give T cell receptor beta chains drawn from one sample of a study of OX40 agonist ivuxolimab in advanced cancers. Assay: immunoSEQ multiplex PCR; the TCRdb copy retains only in-frame clones and omits some. The table has approximately 86,000 clones, under 95% seen once. The specimen comprised CD4+ or CD8+ T cells sorted from blood, sampled in a trial of the OX40 agonist ivuxolimab. These receptors came from an adult with an advanced solid tumor such as melanoma, head and neck, liver or kidney cancer. Each CDR3 is given with its conserved first and last residue. A D gene is named only where the DNA matches it firmly. The size field is filled for only some rows; it gives once, few, many or a size class.

>TRBJ1-3|-|-|TRBV7-2
TGTGCCAGCAGTTCCGACGGGGCTCCTGGAAACACCATATATTTT
CASSSDGAPGNTIYF
>TRBJ1-1|-|-|TRBV19
TGTGCCAGTAGTCCCGGGGGCATAAACACTGAAGCTTTCTTT
CASSPGGINTEAFF
>TRBJ2-7|-|-|TRBV28
TGTGCCAGCAGCCGTCCCGGGACGGGCTCCTACGAGCAGTACTTC
CASSRPGTGSYEQYF
>TRBJ2-3|-|TRBD2|TRBV7-2
TGTGCCAGCAGCCCCGCCCGGGGGGACACGCAGTATTTT
CASSPARGDTQYF
>TRBJ2-5|-|TRBD2|TRBV28
TGTGCCAGCAGTTCCCCGGGACTAGCGGGAAGACTGGGGGAGACCCAGTACTTC
CASSSPGLAGRLGETQYF
>TRBJ2-5|-|-|TRBV2
TGTGCCAGCAGACAGGGATTCCAAGAGACCCAGTACTTC
CASRQGFQETQYF
>TRBJ2-7|-|TRBD1|TRBV5-6
TGTGCCAGCAGCCCAGGACAGGATTTCTACGAGCAGTACTTC
CASSPGQDFYEQYF
>TRBJ2-3|few|-|TRBV7-2
TGTGCCAGCAGCTTAGGGCAGCTCACTAGCACAGATACGCAGTATTTT
CASSLGQLTSTDTQYF
>TRBJ1-5|-|-|TRBV30
TGTGCCTGGAGTGTACGAATGATGCGGGGCAGGAATCAGCCCCAGCATTTT
CAWSVRMMRGRNQPQHF
>TRBJ1-1|-|-|TRBV28
TGTGCCAGCAGTTTATCCGGAGGGGCGGGAGCTTTCTTT
CASSLSGGAGAFF
>TRBJ2-7|-|TRBD2|TRBV27
TGTGCCAGCAGCCAAGGGCGTAGCGGGAGGCGGTACGAGCAGTACTTC
CASSQGRSGRRYEQYF
>TRBJ2-7|-|-|TRBV10-3
TGTGCCATCAGTGGGCAACGATACGAGCAGTACTTC
CAISGQRYEQYF
>TRBJ2-1|-|-|TRBV2
TGTGCCATCCGGGGATTAGGCAATGAGCAGTTCTTC
CAIRGLGNEQFF
>TRBJ2-3|-|TRBD2|TRBV14
TGTGCCAGCAGCCAACTCGAGTGGGCGGGAGGTTCAGATACGCAGTATTTT
CASSQLEWAGGSDTQYF
>TRBJ1-2|once|-|TRBV2
TGTGCCAGCAGGGGGACATCCTATGGCTACACCTTC
CASRGTSYGYTF
>TRBJ2-1|few|-|TRBV7-2
TGTGCCAGCAGCTTAAGCGCAGGGTCCTACAATGAGCAGTTCTTC
CASSLSAGSYNEQFF
>TRBJ1-2|-|-|TRBV4-2
TGTGCCAGCAGCCAAGTCGTCGCGGGAAACGGCTACACCTTC
CASSQVVAGNGYTF
>TRBJ1-2|many|-|TRBV14
TGTGCCAGCAGCCAGGCCCCAGGGAACTATGGCTACACCTTC
CASSQAPGNYGYTF
>TRBJ2-3|-|-|TRBV5-1
TGCGCCAGCAGCTTGGGTGAAAGAGTTAGCACAGATACGCAGTATTTT
CASSLGERVSTDTQYF
>TRBJ1-1|-|-|TRBV25-1
TGTGCCAGCAAGGGCCCAGGGGCCACTGAAGCTTTCTTT
CASKGPGATEAFF